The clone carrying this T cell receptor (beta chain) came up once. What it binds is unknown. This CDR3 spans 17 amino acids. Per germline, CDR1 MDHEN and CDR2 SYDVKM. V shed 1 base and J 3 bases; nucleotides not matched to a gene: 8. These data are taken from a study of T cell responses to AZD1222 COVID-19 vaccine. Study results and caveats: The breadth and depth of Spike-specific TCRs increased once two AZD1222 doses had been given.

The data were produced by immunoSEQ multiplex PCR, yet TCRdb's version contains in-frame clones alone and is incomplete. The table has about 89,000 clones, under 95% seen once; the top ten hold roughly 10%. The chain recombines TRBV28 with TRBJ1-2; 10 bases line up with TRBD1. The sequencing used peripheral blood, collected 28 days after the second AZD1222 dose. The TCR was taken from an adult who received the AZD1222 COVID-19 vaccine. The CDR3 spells CASSLFADRGGDYGYTF. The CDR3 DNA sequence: TGTGCCAGCAGTTTATTCGCGGACAGGGGGGGAGACTATGGCTACACCTTC.